These 14 T cell receptor beta chains share one sample of origin, sequenced in a study of cytomegalovirus exposure and HLA in healthy donors. PCR employed 60 Vbeta and 13 Jbeta primers. TCRdb's table, derived via immunoSEQ multiplex PCR, lists solely in-frame clones and lacks some. This table has approximately 79,000 clones, more than 60% appearing once. Material: PBMCs. The receptors were sampled from a boy aged 10-17 years in good health and CMV-seronegative.

The rearrangement uses TRBV6-4 and TRBJ1-2; 10 bases agree with TRBD1. The CDR3 consists of 15 residues. Per germline, CDR1 MRHNA and CDR2 SNTAGT. V lost 5 bases and J lost 6; bases outside the gene matches: 9. The CDR3 DNA reads as TGTGCCAGCAGTCCCACTCTGGGACAGGGGAATGGCTACACCTTC. Residues: CASSPTLGQGNGYTF.

The count of this clone is one. This chain connects TRBV2 to TRBJ2-1, with D possibly TRBD2 on 5 matching bases. This CDR3 has 14 amino acids. V gave up 2 bases and J gave up 4 bases, with 9 bases separating them. Germline-derived CDR1 and CDR2 are SNHLY and FYNNEI. CDR3 residues: CASSERRRYNEQFF. The CDR3, as DNA: TGTGCCAGCAGTGAACGGCGGAGGTACAATGAGCAGTTCTTC.

A single count supports this clone. This chain uses TRBV7-2 with TRBJ2-7; tentatively, D is TRBD2 (5 bases). The V gene's germline CDR1 is SGHTA and CDR2 FQGNSA. CDR3 length: 12 residues. The V end lost 3 bases, the J end lost 3 bases, and 6 bases lay between the germline ends. The CDR3 DNA follows: TGTGCCAGCAGCTTCGGGGTCTACGAGCAGTACTTC. Amino acids: CASSFGVYEQYF.

The CDR3 reads CASSQDARAGEQYF. CDR3 coding DNA: TGCGCCAGCAGCCAAGATGCGAGGGCGGGCGAGCAGTACTTC. The chain uses TRBV4-1 and TRBJ2-7; possibly TRBD2 for D (5 bases). Germline CDR1 reads MGHRA; CDR2 reads YSYEKL. Trimming pared 0 bases from V and 6 bases from J, leaving 12 bases between. The CDR3 extends over 14 amino acids.

For the CDR3, the DNA is TGTGCCAGCAGCCTAACTAGCGGGATGCAAGAGACCCAGTACTTC. Its protein is CASSLTSGMQETQYF. The V call is TRBV5-4, the J call TRBJ2-5; 10 nucleotides align to TRBD2. The CDR3 has 15 amino acids. Germline V gene data show CDR1 as SGHNT and CDR2 as YYREEE (reference sequence). Germline trimming cut 4 bases from V and 2 bases from J; bases unmatched to any gene: 5.

The sample holds a few counts of this clone. The genes are TRBV23-1 and TRBJ2-5; TRBD1 aligns across 8 bases. TRBV23-1 is an ORF for which the function is uncertain. Trimming removed 4 bases from V and 2 bases from J; junction bases left unmatched: 12. The CDR3 consists of 17 residues. Here the CDR3 DNA reads TGCGCCAGCAGTCCGGACCCAGACAGGGGATCGCAAGAGACCCAGTACTTC. Amino acids: CASSPDPDRGSQETQYF.

CDR3 region: CASSLGLAGSYGYTF. The CDR3 DNA follows: TGTGCCAGCAGCTTAGGACTGGCAGGGTCCTATGGCTACACCTTC. This chain joins TRBV11-2 and TRBJ1-2; D might be TRBD1 (5 bases). The germline V gene has CDR1 SGHAT and CDR2 FQNNGV. Trimming took 1 base from V and 4 from J, leaving 13 bases between them. This CDR3 spans 15 amino acids.

This clone was counted only a few times. V gene TRBV4-1 combines with J gene TRBJ2-7, with D uncertain. CDR3 size: 13 residues. Germline V gene lookup returns CDR1 MGHRA and CDR2 YSYEKL. Trimming left V 1 base short and J 5 bases short, with 9 bases between. This chain's CDR3 is CASSQARAHEQYF. CDR3 in DNA: TGCGCCAGCAGCCAAGCTCGCGCCCACGAGCAGTACTTC.

CDR3 sequence: CASSYAQGFNYGYTF. The CDR3 bases are TGTGCCAGCAGTTACGCACAGGGGTTTAACTATGGCTACACCTTC. V usage is TRBV6-5 and J usage is TRBJ1-2; 7 bases are a match to TRBD1. The germline V gene encodes CDR1 MNHEY and CDR2 SVGAGI. The length of the CDR3 is 15 residues. J was trimmed by 1 base and V by 2 bases; bases with no gene match: 4.

This chain links TRBV6-1 with TRBJ2-7; 9 nucleotides agree with TRBD1. The CDR3 extends over 15 amino acids. Germline assignment: CDR1 MNHNS and CDR2 SASEGT. V lost 7 bases, J lost 2 bases, and 9 bases stayed unmatched. CDR3 in DNA: TGTGCCAGCACCCCCGGACAGGGGATTGCCTACGAGCAGTACTTC. Its protein is CASTPGQGIAYEQYF.

The V and J genes are TRBV7-2 and TRBJ2-1; 8 positions agree with TRBD2. CDR3 length equals 19 residues. In germline, CDR1 is SGHTA, CDR2 FQGNSA. Losses at the gene ends were 5 bases for V and 2 bases for J; bases not matched to a gene: 17. CDR3 in DNA: TGTGCCAGCAGCCCCCGGGAGGGGGTCTTCGGGGCGGCCTACAATGAGCAGTTCTTC. Protein product: CASSPREGVFGAAYNEQFF.

J is TRBJ1-5 and V is TRBV6-4; TRBD1 aligns across 7 bases. This CDR3 has 14 residues. V lost 6 bases and J lost 0; bases outside the gene matches: 2. Germline loops: CDR1 MRHNA, CDR2 SNTAGT. The CDR3 sequence is CASSRGNSNQPQHF. CDR3 bases: TGTGCCAGCAGCAGGGGGAATAGCAATCAGCCCCAGCATTTT.

This chain connects TRBV2 to TRBJ1-1; D remains unclear. CDR3 size: 14 residues. The V and J ends lost 7 bases and 1 base respectively, with 13 bases between them. Germline CDR1 is SNHLY and CDR2 is FYNNEI. The CDR3 loop is CASTTIERNTEAFF. The CDR3 DNA sequence: TGTGCCAGCACGACAATCGAACGGAACACTGAAGCTTTCTTT.

The sample holds one count of this clone. The chain couples TRBV6-6 to TRBJ2-5; 12 bases map to TRBD2. Germline values: CDR1 MNHNY, CDR2 SVGAGI (reference sequence). The CDR3 runs 16 residues. With V trimmed by 7 bases and J by 2 bases, 8 bases remained unmatched. CDR3 in amino acids: CASKTSGSGKQETQYF. The CDR3 region has the DNA TGTGCCAGCAAGACTAGCGGGAGCGGTAAACAAGAGACCCAGTACTTC.